The sequence of this T cell receptor (beta chain) was determined in a study of CD8 T cells in Susac syndrome. Across the study: Eight of the sequenced Susac syndrome patients were in remission, and roughly 6 had active disease. General study results and limits: The study recognized that its TCR sequencing and HLA analysis covered a relatively small number of individuals.

Of note for this clonotype: Antigen unknown.

Negative isolation was applied to CD8+ and CD4+ T cells, and FACS enrichment was applied to TEMRA cells. The germline V gene encodes CDR1 SNHLY and CDR2 FYNNEI. With V trimmed by 7 bases and J by 10 bases, 22 bases remained unmatched. The CDR3 spans 18 residues. An amount of RNA that ranged from 0.5 to 1 ug was reverse transcribed with random hexamers. The CDR3 of TCR beta was amplified by immunoSEQ multiplex PCR across 54 Vbeta and 13 Jbeta. TCRdb re-derived calls from the immunoSEQ multiplex PCR reads in MiXCR, one entry per CDR3 protein. The data show roughly 150,000 distinct CDR3 sequences, 85% to 95% seen once.

The TCR was taken from a human donor with Susac syndrome. The sample was CD4+ T cells from PBMCs. The rearrangement uses TRBV2 and TRBJ1-6; 7 bases align to TRBD1. The CDR3 DNA reads TGTGCCAGCACTCGAGTCCGGGACAGTTTTAACCGAGGGTCACCCCTCCACTTT. Translated: CASTRVRDSFNRGSPLHF.